The TCR beta chain described here comes from a study of a mutant IDH1 vaccine in newly diagnosed glioma. Comments on this clone: The antigen remains unidentified.

The time point is: week 23, last vaccination. The vaccine gave 300 ug of a 20-mer mutant IDH1 peptide subcutaneously per dose. This CDR3 has 16 amino acids. Germline V gene lookup returns CDR1 SGHVS and CDR2 FNYEAQ. V was cut by 1 base and J by 2 bases, with 12 bases left in between. Profiling relied on immunoSEQ multiplex PCR, and the TCRdb table lists in-frame clones only, not all of them. The profile shows approximately 50,000 clones, about 87% of them singletons. This specimen consisted of PBMCs, obtained from a glioma patient whose treatment included an IDH1 peptide vaccine. V and J are TRBV7-6 and TRBJ2-1; tentative D call: TRBD2 (6 bases). This TCR was sampled from a man in his forties with glioma. The CDR3 loop is CASSLEITGAYNEQFF. The CDR3 coding sequence is TGTGCCAGCAGCTTAGAAATAACGGGGGCCTACAATGAGCAGTTCTTC.